Here is one T cell receptor (beta chain) with its context. This clonotype was seen repeatedly, ten times or more. Its antigen target is currently unknown. No much larger clonotype is one base removed from it; base qualities were not supplied. Ophthalmopathy patients had moderately to severely active disease, Clinical Activity Score of at least 3, NOSPECS grade of at least 4, and duration under 3 months. Any patient with an uncontrolled infection, another autoimmune disease, pregnancy or lactation was excluded. Diagnoses were based on clinical symptoms, serum thyroxine and TRAb, thyroid ultrasound and orbital computed tomography. PBMCs were separated from approximately 10 ml of fresh peripheral blood using Ficoll-Paque density gradient centrifugation. Total RNA was extracted using Trizol reagent, and RNA quality was assessed on an Agilent 2100 Bioanalyzer. This sample stems from a study of T cells in Graves' hyperthyroidism and ophthalmopathy (dated by TCRdb to between 2018 and 2020). Regarding the research as a whole: Peripheral blood was sampled at the time of initial diagnosis, prior to any treatment. The roughly 100 discovery patients were divided at random into training and test sets in a 7:3 ratio. The paper reports TCR Vbeta CDR3 sequencing of 140 or so peripheral blood samples: around 45 ophthalmopathy, fewer than 80 hyperthyroidism and 17 progressor patients. After blood sampling, hyperthyroidism patients were treated with methimazole at a starting dose of 30 mg daily, and ophthalmopathy patients were treated with high-dose intravenous methylprednisolone. In addition, the study compared T-cell repertoires in thyroid tissue and in blood from six Graves' hyperthyroidism patients. A discovery cohort of about 96 patients, approximately 45 with Graves' ophthalmopathy and approximately 60 with stable Graves' hyperthyroidism, was used to find distinguishing TCR V-J signatures. An independent validation cohort of under 20 hyperthyroidism patients and approximately 17 patients who later progressed to ophthalmopathy tested prospective prediction of ophthalmopathy. Overall results and qualifications from the work: In validation, progression to ophthalmopathy was predicted by the model with around 71% sensitivity and 72.22% specificity, a median of around 6.5 months before onset. A model built on a 13 V-J signature distinguished ophthalmopathy from stable hyperthyroidism, reaching over 85% sensitivity and 81.08% specificity in cross-validation and 80%/75% in testing. Blood samples also contained most of the expanded thyroid clonotypes (frequency above 0.001), which suggests that blood repertoires may reflect thyroid immune responses. Sample size was not statistically predetermined, and investigators were not blinded to group allocation.

The CDR3 covers 14 residues, taking in both the cysteine and the phenylalanine. The read is trimmed to its CDR3 DNA, 42 bases read in frame from base 1. V is reduced by 6 bases and J by 9 bases, leaving a spacing of 18 bases between them. TCR beta CDR3 regions were amplified from RNA transcripts. A first-round RT-PCR of the TCR CDR3 used the HTBI primer set with the Qiagen OneStep RT-PCR kit. A second multiplex PCR round built the libraries, followed by size selection and purification. Paired-end sequencing of the libraries was performed with 100 bp reads on an Illumina HiSeq2000. In the source study's methods: SOAPnuke was used to process the raw data, with reads discarded if the reads contained adapters or uncalled bases, had a mean Phred below 15, or lacked an exact constant-primer or identifier match. COPE v1.2.5 was used to merge the high-quality paired reads, and each unique nucleotide sequence was defined as a clonotype. Clonotypes were aligned to IMGT TRBV, TRBD and TRBJ reference segments using MiTCR v1.1. The analysis included only V-J combinations with a frequency above 0.0001, which together covered more than 98% of the repertoires. The TCS score was defined as F50 (clonal expansion) divided by E x V (chaos), with BLOSUM62-based TCRdist calculated between CDR3 peptides within each V-J. Welch's t-statistics and random forest reduced 514 V-J features to fewer than 15, which were used in a naive Bayes classifier (R e1071). TCRdb's own reprocessing of the public reads used fastp at Q25 and MiXCR and kept productive beta chains. Records with the same CDR3 protein are collapsed into one entry carrying the most frequent genes and DNA. Here the V and J calls rest on TCRdb's processing, not on the authors' analysis. For this sample the table gives about 290,000 distinct CDR3 sequences, of which approximately 18% were detected only once. The ten largest account for about 40% of the sample.

Sequencing was carried out using blood. The sequence came from a middle-aged man with Graves' ophthalmopathy. The chain couples TRBV12-3 or TRBV12-4 to TRBJ1-5, with the D segment identity uncertain. The nucleotides are TGTGCCAGCAGCACGGACCGGCGTTCTCGGCCCCAGCATTTT. This sequence encodes CASSTDRRSRPQHF.